Below are 12 T cell receptor beta chains sequenced from a single sample in a study of blood T cells in healthy people across ages. It was with a sample-barcoded 5' primer and a J-beta primer mix that a second PCR of roughly 7 to 12 cycles was run. TCRdb re-called the 5' RACE reads through MiXCR, storing one row per CDR3 protein. The sample consists of 650,000 to 800,000 distinct CDR3 sequences, under 55% of them appearing once. The sequenced sample was blood. These receptor sequences come from a man aged 55 to 70 in good health.

The chain has TRBV9 and TRBJ2-7, with D maybe TRBD1 (6 bases). CDR1 and CDR2 (germline): SGDLS, YYNGEE. This CDR3 is built from 14 residues. The CDR3 loop is CVSSPTDSPYEQYF. The CDR3 DNA follows: TGTGTTAGCAGCCCCACGGACAGTCCCTACGAGCAGTACTTC.

This clonotype has more than one count but fewer than ten. The chain uses TRBV21-1 and TRBJ1-2; the tabulated D call, TRBD1, remains unverified against the DNA. TRBV21-1 counts as a pseudogene. This CDR3 is built from 13 residues. CDR3 nucleotides: TGTGCCAGCAGCAATGGACAGTGTAGTGGCTACACCTTC. Amino acid sequence: CASSNGQCSGYTF.

As DNA, the CDR3 is TGCGCCAGCAGCCGTCTAGTGGGCCGGACGGGTGAGACCCAGTACTTC. This sequence encodes CASSRLVGRTGETQYF. J is TRBJ2-5 and V is TRBV4-3; D not resolved. This CDR3 is 16 amino acids long. CDR1 and CDR2 from the germline V gene are LGHNA and YSLEER. The germline V and J ends were trimmed by 4 bases and 5 bases, with 20 bases remaining between them.

The chain couples TRBV12-3 or TRBV12-4 to TRBJ1-2; 7 bases agree with TRBD1. CDR3 length equals 12 residues. V shed 5 bases, J shed 8 bases, and the junction held 5 bases outside the gene matches. For the CDR3, the DNA is TGTGCCAGCAGTGACCACAGGGGAGGCTACACCTTC. Its protein product is CASSDHRGGYTF.

The chain uses TRBV6-1 and TRBJ1-5; 10 positions agree with TRBD1. V lost 3 bases to trimming and J lost 5 bases; unmatched junction nucleotides: 4. Per germline, CDR1 MNHNS and CDR2 SASEGT. This CDR3 has 15 residues. CDR3 DNA: TGTGCCAGCAGTGAGGACAGGGGGATGGATCAGCCCCAGCATTTT. The encoded protein is CASSEDRGMDQPQHF.

V is TRBV4-3 and J is TRBJ1-6, with 8 bases matching TRBD1. CDR3 length: 16 residues. CDR1 LGHNA and CDR2 YSLEER come from the germline V gene. Trimming removed 3 bases from V and 6 bases from J; junction bases left unmatched: 7. CDR3 in amino acids: CASSQDRVLFNSPLHF. In nucleotides, the CDR3 is TGCGCCAGCAGCCAGGACAGGGTACTTTTTAATTCACCCCTCCACTTT.

The chain employs TRBV28 and TRBJ2-7; D possibly uses TRBD1 or TRBD2 (5 bases each). V lost 5 bases to trimming and J lost 4 bases, with 18 bases between them. CDR1 is MDHEN, CDR2 SYDVKM, per germline. This CDR3 has 15 residues. The CDR3 loop reads CASSATGTGKYEQYF. CDR3 bases: TGTGCCAGCAGTGCGACCGGGACGGGAAAATACGAGCAGTACTTC.

This clonotype appeared a few times. This sequence joins TRBV5-6 and TRBJ2-5; possible D gene TRBD1, 5 bases. Germline V gene data show CDR1 as SGHDT and CDR2 as YYEEEE. V was shortened by 0 bases and J by 4 bases, with 13 bases between the two germline ends. The CDR3 is 15 amino acids. The CDR3 protein is CASSLGKVGRETQYF. DNA for the CDR3: TGTGCCAGCAGCTTGGGCAAGGTGGGGCGAGAGACCCAGTACTTC.

This clonotype has just a few counts. This sequence joins TRBV27 and TRBJ2-7; TRBD1 matches at 8 bases. The V segment lost 6 bases and the J segment 2 bases; nucleotides outside the gene matches: 6. This CDR3 spans 14 amino acids. Germline V lookup: CDR1 MNHEY, CDR2 SMNVEV (reference sequence). CDR3 loop: CASRNNRGTYEQYF. In nucleotides, the CDR3 is TGTGCCAGCAGGAATAACAGGGGGACCTACGAGCAGTACTTC.

This clonotype was detected a few times. The CDR3 bases are TGCGCCAGCAGCCAAGATAGGACGCAGGGGATCCATGAGCAGTTCTTC. Translating it yields CASSQDRTQGIHEQFF. This rearrangement joins TRBV4-1 to TRBJ2-1, with TRBD1 as a possible D gene (6 bases). Germline lookup yields CDR1 MGHRA and CDR2 YSYEKL. The length of the CDR3 is 16 residues. Trimming cost V 0 bases and J 8 bases, with 17 bases left between them.

The chain has TRBV4-3 and TRBJ2-1, with 14 bases identical to TRBD2. CDR3 length: 19 amino acids. Per germline, CDR1 LGHNA and CDR2 YSLEER. V shed 4 bases and J 1 base; nucleotides not matched to a gene: 9. The CDR3 nucleotides read TGCGCCAGCAGCCTGACTAGCGGGGGGGCCGGTAAATCCTACAATGAGCAGTTCTTC. Translating gives CASSLTSGGAGKSYNEQFF.

This clonotype has just a few counts. This chain connects TRBV11-1 to TRBJ2-6; 12 bases are a match to TRBD1. The junction had 7 bases not matched to a gene; V was cut back by 4 bases and J by 3 bases. CDR1 and CDR2 from the germline V gene are SGHAT and FQDESV (reference sequence). The CDR3 totals 18 residues. The CDR3: CASSYSGTGGGGANVLTF. The CDR3 region has the DNA TGTGCCAGCAGCTATTCCGGGACAGGGGGCGGTGGGGCCAACGTCCTGACTTTC.